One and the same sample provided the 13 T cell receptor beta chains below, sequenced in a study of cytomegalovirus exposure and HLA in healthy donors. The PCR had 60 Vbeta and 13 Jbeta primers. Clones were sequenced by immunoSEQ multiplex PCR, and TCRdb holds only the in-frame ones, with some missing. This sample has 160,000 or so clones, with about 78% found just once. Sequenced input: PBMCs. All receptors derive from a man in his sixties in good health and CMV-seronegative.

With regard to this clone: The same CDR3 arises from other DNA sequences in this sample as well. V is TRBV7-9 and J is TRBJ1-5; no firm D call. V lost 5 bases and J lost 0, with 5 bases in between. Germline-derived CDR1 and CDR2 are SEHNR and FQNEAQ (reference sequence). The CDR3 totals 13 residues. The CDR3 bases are TGTGCCAGCAGCCTCAGTAGCAATCAGCCCCAGCATTTT. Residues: CASSLSSNQPQHF.

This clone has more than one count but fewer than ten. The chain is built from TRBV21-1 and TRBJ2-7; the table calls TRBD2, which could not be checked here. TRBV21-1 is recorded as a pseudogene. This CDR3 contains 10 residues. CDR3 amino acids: CANSSYEQYF. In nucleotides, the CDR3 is TGTGCCAATAGCTCCTACGAGCAGTACTTC.

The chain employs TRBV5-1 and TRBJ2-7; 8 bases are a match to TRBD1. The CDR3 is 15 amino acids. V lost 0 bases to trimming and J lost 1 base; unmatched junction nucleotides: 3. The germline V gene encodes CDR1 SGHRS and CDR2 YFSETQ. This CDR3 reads CASSLGYRGSYEQYF. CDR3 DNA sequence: TGCGCCAGCAGCTTGGGATACAGGGGGTCCTACGAGCAGTACTTC.

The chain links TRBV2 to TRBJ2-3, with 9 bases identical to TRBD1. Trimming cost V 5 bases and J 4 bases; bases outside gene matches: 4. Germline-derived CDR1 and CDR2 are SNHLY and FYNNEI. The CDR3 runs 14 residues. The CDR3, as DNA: TGTGCCAGCAGTCAGACAGGGGGGGCAGATACGCAGTATTTT. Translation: CASSQTGGADTQYF.

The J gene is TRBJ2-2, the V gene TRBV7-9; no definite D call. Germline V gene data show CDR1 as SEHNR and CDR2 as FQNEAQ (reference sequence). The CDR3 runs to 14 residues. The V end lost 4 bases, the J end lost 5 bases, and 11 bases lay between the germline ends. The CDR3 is CASSSGLSTGELFF. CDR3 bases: TGTGCCAGCAGCTCGGGTCTCTCTACCGGGGAGCTGTTTTTT.

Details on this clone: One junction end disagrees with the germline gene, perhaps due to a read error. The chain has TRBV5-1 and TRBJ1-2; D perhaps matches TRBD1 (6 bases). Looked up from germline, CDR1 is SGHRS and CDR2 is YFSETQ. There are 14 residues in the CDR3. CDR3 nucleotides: TGCGCCAGCAGCTTGGATGACAGGTCCTATGTCTACACCTTC. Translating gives CASSLDDRSYVYTF.

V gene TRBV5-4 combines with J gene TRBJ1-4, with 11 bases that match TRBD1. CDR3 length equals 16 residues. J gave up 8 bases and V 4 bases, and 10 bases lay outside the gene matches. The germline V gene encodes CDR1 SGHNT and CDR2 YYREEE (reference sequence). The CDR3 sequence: CASSLSPGQGDEKLFF. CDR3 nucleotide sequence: TGTGCCAGCAGCCTATCTCCGGGACAGGGGGACGAAAAACTGTTTTTT.

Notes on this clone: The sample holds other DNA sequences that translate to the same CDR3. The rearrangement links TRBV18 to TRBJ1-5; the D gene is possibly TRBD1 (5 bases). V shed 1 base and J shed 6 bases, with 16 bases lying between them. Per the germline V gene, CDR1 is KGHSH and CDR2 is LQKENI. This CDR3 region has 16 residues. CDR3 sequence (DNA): TGTGCCAGCTCACCACTTGGGGCAGGGCTAGGTCAGCCCCAGCATTTT. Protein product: CASSPLGAGLGQPQHF.

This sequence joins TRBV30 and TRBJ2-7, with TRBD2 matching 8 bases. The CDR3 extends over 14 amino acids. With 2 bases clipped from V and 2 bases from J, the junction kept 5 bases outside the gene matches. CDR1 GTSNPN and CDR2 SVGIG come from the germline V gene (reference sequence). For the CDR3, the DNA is TGTGCCTGGAGTAGCGGGGGCTGGCCCTACGAGCAGTACTTC. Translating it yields CAWSSGGWPYEQYF.

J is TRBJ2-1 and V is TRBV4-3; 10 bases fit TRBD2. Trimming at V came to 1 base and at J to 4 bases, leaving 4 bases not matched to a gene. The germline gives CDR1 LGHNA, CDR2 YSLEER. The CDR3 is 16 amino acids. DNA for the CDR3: TGCGCCAGCAGCCAAGGGGCTAGCGGGAGATACAATGAGCAGTTCTTC. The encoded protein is CASSQGASGRYNEQFF.

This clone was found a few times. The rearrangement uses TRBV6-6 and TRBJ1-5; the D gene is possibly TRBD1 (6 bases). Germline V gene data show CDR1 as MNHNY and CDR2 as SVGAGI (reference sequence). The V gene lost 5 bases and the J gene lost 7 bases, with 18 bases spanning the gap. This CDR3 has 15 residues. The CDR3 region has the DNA TGTGCCAGCAGTCCCCAGGGGACCAGAACCCAGCCCCAGCATTTT. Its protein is CASSPQGTRTQPQHF.

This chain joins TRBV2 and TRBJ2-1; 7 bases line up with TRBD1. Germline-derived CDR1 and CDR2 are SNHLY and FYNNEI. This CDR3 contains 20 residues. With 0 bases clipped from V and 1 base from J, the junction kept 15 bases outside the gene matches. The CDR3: CASSEAGVWVGGRSYNEQFF. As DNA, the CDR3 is TGTGCCAGCAGTGAAGCGGGGGTATGGGTAGGGGGCAGGTCCTACAATGAGCAGTTCTTC.

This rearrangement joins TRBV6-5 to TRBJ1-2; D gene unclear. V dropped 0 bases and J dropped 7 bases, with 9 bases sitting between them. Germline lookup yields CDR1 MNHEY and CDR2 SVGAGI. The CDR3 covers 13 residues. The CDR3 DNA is TGTGCCAGCAGTTACTCGGGCAGCTCTGGCTACACCTTC. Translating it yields CASSYSGSSGYTF.